A single sample gave rise to the 7 T cell receptor beta chains below, sequenced in a study of blood T cell repertoires in COVID-19. Assay: immunoSEQ multiplex PCR; the TCRdb copy retains only in-frame clones and omits some. The data contain under 95,000 clones, 82% of them singletons. Sequencing was carried out using peripheral blood. The receptors derive from a woman older than 75 with acute or convalescent COVID-19.

In its sample, this clone was seen once. V and J are TRBV2 and TRBJ2-1, with TRBD1 matching 7 bases. Germline trimming cut 6 bases from V and 2 bases from J; bases unmatched to any gene: 7. Germline V gene data show CDR1 as SNHLY and CDR2 as FYNNEI. The CDR3 is 15 residues long. CDR3 bases: TGTGCCAGCAGCCGAGGACAGGTAACCTACAATGAGCAGTTCTTC. Protein sequence: CASSRGQVTYNEQFF.

The chain uses TRBV28 and TRBJ1-1, with D maybe TRBD1 (5 bases). The germline CDR1 and CDR2 sequences are MDHEN and SYDVKM. Deletions cut 10 bases from V and 0 bases from J, with 15 bases between. This CDR3 region has 14 residues. As DNA, the CDR3 is TGTGCCACCTCTGGTGGGGGGTTGAACACTGAAGCTTTCTTT. Translation gives CATSGGGLNTEAFF.

V usage is TRBV6-1 and J usage is TRBJ1-6; 7 bases align to TRBD1. Germline V CDR1 and CDR2: MNHNS, SASEGT. The CDR3 is 19 residues long. V shed 4 bases and J 5 bases; nucleotides not matched to a gene: 17. DNA for the CDR3: TGTGCCAGCAGTGCCCTTTGGGGCGGCGGGACAGCGAATAATTCACCCCTCCACTTT. The encoded protein is CASSALWGGGTANNSPLHF.

The genes are TRBV7-9 and TRBJ2-5, with a possible D match to TRBD2 (6 bases). CDR1 is SEHNR and CDR2 is FQNEAQ in the germline V gene (reference sequence). V was shortened by 5 bases and J by 7 bases, with 17 bases between the two germline ends. The CDR3 has 14 residues. The CDR3 sequence: CASSPPGEQRTQYF. CDR3 bases: TGTGCCAGCAGCCCCCCGGGGGAGCAAAGGACCCAGTACTTC.

The rearrangement uses TRBV5-4 and TRBJ2-7, with D possibly TRBD2 on 5 matching bases. CDR1 and CDR2 (germline): SGHNT, YYREEE (reference sequence). The germline V and J ends were trimmed by 7 bases and 3 bases, with 20 bases remaining between them. The CDR3 is made up of 15 amino acids. CDR3 region: CASHSARGDIYEQYF. DNA for the CDR3: TGTGCCAGCCATTCCGCACGGGGAGATATCTACGAGCAGTACTTC.

This clone was seen only a few times. A read error may account for a junction end that differs from germline. The CDR3 reads CASSLDGQLNTGAFF. The CDR3 DNA reads as TGCGCCAGCAGCTTGGACGGACAGCTGAACACTGGAGCTTTCTTT. The V and J genes are TRBV5-1 and TRBJ1-1, with TRBD1 as a possible D gene (6 bases). Germline CDR1 is SGHRS and CDR2 is YFSETQ. This CDR3 comprises 15 residues. Variable domain in full (rest from reference TRBV5-1 and TRBJ1-1): KAGVTQTPRYLIKTRGQQVTLSCSPISGHRSVSWYQQTPGQGLQFLFEYFSETQRNKGNFPGRFSGRQFSNSRSEMNVSTLELGDSALYLCASSLDGQLNTGAFFGQGTRLTVV.

This chain uses TRBV5-4 with TRBJ2-5, with 8 bases identical to TRBD1. Germline lookup yields CDR1 SGHNT and CDR2 YYREEE (reference sequence). CDR3 length: 16 amino acids. V was pared by 2 bases and J by 2 bases, with 8 bases of the junction left unmatched. The CDR3 loop is CASSFSGGRGQETQYF. CDR3 DNA sequence: TGTGCCAGCAGCTTCTCAGGGGGCCGGGGGCAAGAGACCCAGTACTTC. The full variable domain, its missing parts supplied by reference TRBV5-4 and TRBJ2-5, is ETGVTQSPTHLIKTRGQQVTLRCSSQSGHNTVSWYQQALGQGPQFIFQYYREEENGRGNFPPRFSGLQFPNYSSELNVNALELDDSALYLCASSFSGGRGQETQYFGPGTRLLVL.